The sequence of this TCR beta chain was determined in a study of response to subunit inactivated influenza vaccine. TCRdb ran MiXCR on the RT-PCR reads and lists one entry per CDR3 protein. The sample records around 790,000 distinct CDR3 sequences, 21% being singletons. The CDR3 has 14 residues. Deletions cut 2 bases from V and 2 bases from J, with 10 bases between. The germline V gene has CDR1 SNHLY and CDR2 FYNNEI. The chain links TRBV2 to TRBJ2-7; D may be TRBD1 (7 bases). Sequencing used PBMCs from blood, obtained roughly 5 days after vaccination. The clonotype originates from a man in his fifties or sixties who received an inactivated influenza vaccine. The CDR3 loop reads CASSEQGGTYEQYF. The DNA of the CDR3 is TGTGCCAGCAGTGAACAGGGGGGTACCTACGAGCAGTACTTC. Combining the CDR3 with reference TRBV2 and TRBJ2-7 gives the whole variable domain EPEVTQTPSHQVTQMGQEVILRCVPISNHLYFYWYRQILGQKVEFLVSFYNNEISEKSEIFDDQFSVERPDGSNFTLKIRSTKLEDSAMYFCASSEQGGTYEQYFGPGTRLTVT.